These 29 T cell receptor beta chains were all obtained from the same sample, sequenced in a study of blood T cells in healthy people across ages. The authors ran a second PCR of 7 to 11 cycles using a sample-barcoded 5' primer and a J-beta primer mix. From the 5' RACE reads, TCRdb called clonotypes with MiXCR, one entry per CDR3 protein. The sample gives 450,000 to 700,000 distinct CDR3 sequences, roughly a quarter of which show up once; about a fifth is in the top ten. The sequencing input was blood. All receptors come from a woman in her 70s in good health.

The CDR3, as DNA: TGCAGTGCTAGTAGCACATCCGAGGGAAACATTCAGTACTTC. Amino acids: CSASSTSEGNIQYF. The chain recombines TRBV20-1 with TRBJ2-4, with D possibly matching TRBD2 (5 bases). This CDR3 region has 14 residues. Trimming shortened V by 3 bases and J by 6 bases, and 15 bases separated the two germline ends. Germline CDR1 reads DFQATT; CDR2 reads SNEGSKA (reference sequence).

This chain's CDR3 is CASSERQGDEKLFF. CDR3 DNA sequence: TGTGCCAGCAGTGAAAGACAGGGCGATGAAAAACTGTTTTTT. The gene calls are TRBV6-1 and TRBJ1-4, with 7 positions matching TRBD1. Germline V CDR1 and CDR2: MNHNS, SASEGT. The CDR3 runs 14 residues. V was pared by 2 bases and J by 6 bases, with 3 bases of the junction left unmatched.

The CDR3 DNA sequence: TGCAGTGCAGGGACGAACACCTTTGGCGGGGAGCTGTTTTTT. Encoded protein: CSAGTNTFGGELFF. The rearrangement links TRBV20-1 to TRBJ2-2, with D perhaps assigned TRBD1 or TRBD2 (5 bases each). In germline, CDR1 is DFQATT, CDR2 SNEGSKA (reference sequence). The CDR3 totals 14 residues. V gave up 6 bases and J gave up 7 bases, with 18 bases separating them.

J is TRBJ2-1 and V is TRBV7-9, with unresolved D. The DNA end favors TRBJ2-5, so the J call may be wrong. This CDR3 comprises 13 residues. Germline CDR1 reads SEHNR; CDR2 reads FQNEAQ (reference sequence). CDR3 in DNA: TGTGCCAGCAGCTTACTGAGACAAGAGACCCAGTACTTC. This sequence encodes CASSLLRQETQYF.

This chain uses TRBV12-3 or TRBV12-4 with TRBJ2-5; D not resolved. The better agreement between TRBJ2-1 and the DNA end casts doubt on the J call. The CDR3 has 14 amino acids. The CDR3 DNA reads TGTGCCAGCAGTCTTTACGGTCATCCGGATGAGCAGTTCTTC. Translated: CASSLYGHPDEQFF.

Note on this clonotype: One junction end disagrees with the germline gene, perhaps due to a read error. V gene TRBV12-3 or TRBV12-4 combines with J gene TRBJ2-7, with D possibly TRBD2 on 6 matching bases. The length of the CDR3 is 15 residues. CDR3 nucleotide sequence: TGTGCCGGCAGTTTTCAGGGCGGGGTGGCCTACGAGCAGTACTTC. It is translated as CAGSFQGGVAYEQYF.

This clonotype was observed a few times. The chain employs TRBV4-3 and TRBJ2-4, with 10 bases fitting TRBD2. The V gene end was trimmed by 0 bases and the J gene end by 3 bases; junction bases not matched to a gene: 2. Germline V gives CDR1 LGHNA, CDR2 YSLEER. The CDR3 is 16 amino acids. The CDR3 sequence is CASSQEASGGKNIQYF. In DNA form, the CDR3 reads TGCGCCAGCAGCCAAGAGGCTAGCGGGGGCAAAAACATTCAGTACTTC.

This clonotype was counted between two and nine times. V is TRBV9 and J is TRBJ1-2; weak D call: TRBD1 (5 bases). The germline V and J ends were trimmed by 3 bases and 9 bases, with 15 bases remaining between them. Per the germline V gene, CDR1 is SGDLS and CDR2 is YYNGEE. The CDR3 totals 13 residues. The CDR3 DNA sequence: TGTGCCAGCAGCGCCGTAGCCAGGGAAAGCTACACCTTC. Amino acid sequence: CASSAVARESYTF.

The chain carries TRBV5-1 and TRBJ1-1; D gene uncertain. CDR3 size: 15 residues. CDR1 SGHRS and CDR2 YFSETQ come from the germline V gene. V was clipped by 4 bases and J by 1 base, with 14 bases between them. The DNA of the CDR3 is TGCGCCAGCAGCCGCCAGCTGGGTCCGAACACTGAAGCTTTCTTT. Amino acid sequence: CASSRQLGPNTEAFF.

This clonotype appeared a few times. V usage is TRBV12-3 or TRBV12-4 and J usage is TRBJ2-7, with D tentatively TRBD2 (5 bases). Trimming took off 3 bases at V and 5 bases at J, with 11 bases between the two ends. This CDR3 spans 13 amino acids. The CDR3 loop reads CASSFWGSDEQYF. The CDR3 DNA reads TGTGCCAGCAGTTTTTGGGGTAGCGACGAGCAGTACTTC.

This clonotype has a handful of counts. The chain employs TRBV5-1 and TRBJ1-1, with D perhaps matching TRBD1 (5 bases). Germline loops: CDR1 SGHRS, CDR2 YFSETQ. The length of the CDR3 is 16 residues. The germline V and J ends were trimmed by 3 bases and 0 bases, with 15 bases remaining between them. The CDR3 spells CASSSLRGMMNTEAFF. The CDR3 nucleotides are TGCGCCAGCAGCTCTTTACGGGGGATGATGAACACTGAAGCTTTCTTT. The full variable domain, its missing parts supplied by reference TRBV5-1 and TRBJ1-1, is KAGVTQTPRYLIKTRGQQVTLSCSPISGHRSVSWYQQTPGQGLQFLFEYFSETQRNKGNFPGRFSGRQFSNSRSEMNVSTLELGDSALYLCASSSLRGMMNTEAFFGQGTRLTVV.

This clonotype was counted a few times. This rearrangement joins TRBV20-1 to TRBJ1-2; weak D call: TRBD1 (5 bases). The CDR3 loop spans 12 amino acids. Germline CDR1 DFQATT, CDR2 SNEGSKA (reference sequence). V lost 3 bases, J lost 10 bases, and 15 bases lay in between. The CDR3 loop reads CSARVQGEDYTF. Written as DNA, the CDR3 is TGCAGTGCTAGGGTGCAGGGTGAGGACTACACCTTC.

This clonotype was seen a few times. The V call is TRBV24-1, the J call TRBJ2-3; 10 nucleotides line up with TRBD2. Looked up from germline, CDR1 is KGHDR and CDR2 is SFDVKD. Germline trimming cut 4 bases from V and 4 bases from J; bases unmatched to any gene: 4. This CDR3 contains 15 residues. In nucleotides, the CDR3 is TGTGCCACCAGTGACACCGGGACTAGCGCAGATACGCAGTATTTT. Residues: CATSDTGTSADTQYF.

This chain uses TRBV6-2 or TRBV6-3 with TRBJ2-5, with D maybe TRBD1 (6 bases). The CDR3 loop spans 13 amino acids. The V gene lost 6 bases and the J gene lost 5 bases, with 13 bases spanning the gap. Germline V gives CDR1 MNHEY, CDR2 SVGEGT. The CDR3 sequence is CASSSGTTETQYF. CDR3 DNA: TGTGCCAGCAGCTCCGGGACAACGGAGACCCAGTACTTC.

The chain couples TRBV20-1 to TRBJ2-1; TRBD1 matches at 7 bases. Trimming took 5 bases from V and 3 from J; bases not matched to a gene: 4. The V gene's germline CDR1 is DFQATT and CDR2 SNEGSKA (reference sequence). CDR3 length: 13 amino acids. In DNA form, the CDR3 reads TGCAGTGCTGGGGACAGCTACTACAATGAGCAGTTCTTC. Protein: CSAGDSYYNEQFF.

CDR3 sequence reads: CASSQDRGRQYF. CDR3 in DNA: TGTGCCAGCAGCCAAGATAGGGGACGGCAGTACTTC. The chain has TRBV3-1 and TRBJ2-5; either TRBD1 or TRBD2 may fit D (5 bases each). The CDR3 has 12 residues. Trimming shortened V by 0 bases and J by 11 bases, and 10 bases separated the two germline ends. Germline assignment: CDR1 LGHDT and CDR2 YNNKEL (reference sequence).

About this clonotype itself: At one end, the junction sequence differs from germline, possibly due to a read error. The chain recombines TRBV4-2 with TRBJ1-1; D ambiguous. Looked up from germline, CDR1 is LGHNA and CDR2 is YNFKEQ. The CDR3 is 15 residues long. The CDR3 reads CVSSLKRAVDTEAFF. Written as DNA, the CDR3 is TGTGTCAGCAGCCTTAAAAGGGCGGTCGACACTGAAGCTTTCTTT.

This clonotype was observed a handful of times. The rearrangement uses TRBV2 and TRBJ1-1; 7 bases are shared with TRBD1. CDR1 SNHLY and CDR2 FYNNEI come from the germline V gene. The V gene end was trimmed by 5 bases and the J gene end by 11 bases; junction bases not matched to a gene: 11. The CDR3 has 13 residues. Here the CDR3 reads CASSSGLFRGAFF. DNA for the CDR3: TGTGCCAGCAGTTCCGGACTCTTCAGGGGGGCTTTCTTT.

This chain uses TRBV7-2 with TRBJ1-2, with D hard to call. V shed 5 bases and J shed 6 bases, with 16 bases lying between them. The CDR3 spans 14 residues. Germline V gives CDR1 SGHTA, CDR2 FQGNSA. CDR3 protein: CASSPRRKLDGYTF. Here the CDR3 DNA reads TGTGCCAGCAGCCCACGACGCAAACTGGATGGCTACACCTTC.

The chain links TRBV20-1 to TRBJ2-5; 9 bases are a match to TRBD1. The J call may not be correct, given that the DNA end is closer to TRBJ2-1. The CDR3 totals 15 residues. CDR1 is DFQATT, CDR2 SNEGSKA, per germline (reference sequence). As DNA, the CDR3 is TGCAGTGCTAGAGATTCACCGGGACAGGGTAATGAGCAGTTCTTC. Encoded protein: CSARDSPGQGNEQFF.

The CDR3 loop reads CASSYGTGGAYEQYF. The CDR3 DNA is TGTGCCAGCAGTTACGGGACAGGGGGAGCCTACGAGCAGTACTTC. The chain couples TRBV12-3 or TRBV12-4 to TRBJ2-7, with 11 bases matching TRBD1. The CDR3 totals 15 residues. The junction had 4 bases not matched to a gene; V was cut back by 4 bases and J by 2 bases.

The DNA for the CDR3 is TGTGCCAGCAGCTCGACTAGCGGGGAGACTAGCACAGATACGCAGTATTTT. It is translated as CASSSTSGETSTDTQYF. V is TRBV7-3 and J is TRBJ2-3; 11 nucleotides line up with TRBD2. V shed 4 bases, J shed 0 bases, and the junction held 6 bases outside the gene matches. Germline assignment: CDR1 SGHTA and CDR2 FQGTGA. The CDR3 runs 17 residues. Supplemented by reference TRBV7-3 and TRBJ2-3, the full variable domain reads GAGVSQTPSNKVTEKGKYVELRCDPISGHTALYWYRQSLGQGPEFLIYFQGTGAADDSGLPNDRFFAVRPEGSVSTLKIQRTERGDSAVYLCASSSTSGETSTDTQYFGPGTRLTVL.

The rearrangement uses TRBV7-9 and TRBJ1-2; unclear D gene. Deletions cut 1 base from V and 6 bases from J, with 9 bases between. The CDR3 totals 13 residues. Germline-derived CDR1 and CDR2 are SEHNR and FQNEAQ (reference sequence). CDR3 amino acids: CASSLGQDDGYTF. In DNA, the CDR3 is TGTGCCAGCAGCTTAGGGCAGGATGATGGCTACACCTTC. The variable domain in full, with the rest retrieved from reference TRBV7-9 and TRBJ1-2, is DTGVSQNPRHKITKRGQNVTFRCDPISEHNRLYWYRQTLGQGPEFLTYFQNEAQLEKSRLLSDRFSAERPKGSFSTLEIQRTEQGDSAMYLCASSLGQDDGYTFGSGTRLTVV.

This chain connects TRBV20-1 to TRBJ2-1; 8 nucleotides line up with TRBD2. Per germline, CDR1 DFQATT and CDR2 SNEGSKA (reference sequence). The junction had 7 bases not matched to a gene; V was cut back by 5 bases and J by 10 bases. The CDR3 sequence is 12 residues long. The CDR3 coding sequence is TGCAGTGCTGGGCGGGGGGCTGGGGAGCAGTTCTTC. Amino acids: CSAGRGAGEQFF.

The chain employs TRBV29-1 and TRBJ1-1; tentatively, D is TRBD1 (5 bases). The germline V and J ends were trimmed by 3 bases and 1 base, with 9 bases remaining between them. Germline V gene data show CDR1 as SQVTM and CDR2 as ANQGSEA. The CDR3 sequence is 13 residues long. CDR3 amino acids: CSVDGGSNTEAFF. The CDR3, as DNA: TGCAGCGTTGATGGGGGGTCGAACACTGAAGCTTTCTTT.

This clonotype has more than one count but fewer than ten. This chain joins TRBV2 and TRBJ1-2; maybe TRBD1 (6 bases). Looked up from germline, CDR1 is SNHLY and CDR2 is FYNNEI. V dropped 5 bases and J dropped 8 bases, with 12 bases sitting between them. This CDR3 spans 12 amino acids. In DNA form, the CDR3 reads TGTGCCAGCAGTTTACAGGGAGGGGGCTACACCTTC. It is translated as CASSLQGGGYTF.

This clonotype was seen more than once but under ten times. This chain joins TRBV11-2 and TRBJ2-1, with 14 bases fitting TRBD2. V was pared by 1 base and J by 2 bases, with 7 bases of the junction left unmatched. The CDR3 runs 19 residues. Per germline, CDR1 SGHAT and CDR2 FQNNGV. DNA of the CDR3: TGTGCCAGCAGCTTAGTCCAGACTAGCGGGGGGGCCACCTACAATGAGCAGTTCTTC. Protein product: CASSLVQTSGGATYNEQFF. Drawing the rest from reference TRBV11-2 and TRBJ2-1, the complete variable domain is EAGVAQSPRYKIIEKRQSVAFWCNPISGHATLYWYQQILGQGPKLLIQFQNNGVVDDSQLPKDRFSAERLKGVDSTLKIQPAKLEDSAVYLCASSLVQTSGGATYNEQFFGPGTRLTVL.

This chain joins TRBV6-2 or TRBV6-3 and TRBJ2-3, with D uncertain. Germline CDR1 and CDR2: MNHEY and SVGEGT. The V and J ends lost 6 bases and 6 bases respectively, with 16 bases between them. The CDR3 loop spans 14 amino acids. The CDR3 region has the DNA TGTGCCAGCAGCAGGTCAGGCGCTCAGGATACGCAGTATTTT. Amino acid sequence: CASSRSGAQDTQYF.

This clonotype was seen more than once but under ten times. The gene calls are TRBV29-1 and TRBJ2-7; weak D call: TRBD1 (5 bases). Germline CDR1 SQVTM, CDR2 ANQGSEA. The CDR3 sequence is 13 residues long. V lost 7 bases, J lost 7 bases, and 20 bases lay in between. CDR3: CSATSGWAREQYF. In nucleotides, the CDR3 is TGCAGCGCAACCTCAGGGTGGGCGAGGGAGCAGTACTTC.